This T cell receptor (beta chain) was identified in a study of blood T cell repertoires in COVID-19. Sequenced by immunoSEQ multiplex PCR; TCRdb stores in-frame clones only, minus some. Of approximately 51,000 clones in the sample, 70% to 85% were seen once. This TCR was recovered from a human donor in a cohort sampled during active COVID-19. The sample comprised peripheral blood.

The CDR3 loop reads CASSAGLATGTQYF. For the CDR3, the DNA is TGTGCCAGCAGCGCAGGACTGGCGACAGGGACGCAGTATTTT. The chain couples TRBV7-3 to TRBJ2-3, with TRBD1 identical over 7 bases. Germline V gives CDR1 SGHTA, CDR2 FQGTGA. The CDR3 covers 14 residues. V trimming: 5 bases; J trimming: 9 bases; junction bases outside the gene matches: 11.